This entry describes one T cell receptor beta chain. Its specificity is not known. The data are from a study of shared clonotypes between healthy human individuals. The CDR3 is made up of 15 amino acids. Germline CDR1 SGHVS, CDR2 FNYEAQ. V lost 4 bases, J lost 3 bases, and 8 bases stayed unmatched. Study-wide findings and caveats: Researchers sampled only blood; tissue repertoires likely differ.

Some clones are missing from TCRdb's copy, which holds only in-frame ones; the method was immunoSEQ multiplex PCR. This sample has over a million clones; approximately 98% occur once, and the top ten carry 0.4% to 0.55%. The sample consisted of naive CD4+ T cells sorted from blood. Subset indicated: CD45RA+ positively selected. V gene TRBV7-6 combines with J gene TRBJ2-7; TRBD1 matches 8 bases. The sequence was obtained from a man aged 30 to 39 in good health. CDR3 bases: TGTGCCAGCAGCTATAACAGGGGGAACCACTACGAGCAGTACTTC. Translated: CASSYNRGNHYEQYF. The full variable domain, completed using reference TRBV7-6 and TRBJ2-7, is GAGVSQSPRYKVTKRGQDVALRCDPISGHVSLYWYRQALGQGPEFLTYFNYEAQQDKSGLPNDRFSAERPEGSISTLTIQRTEQRDSAMYRCASSYNRGNHYEQYFGPGTRLTVT.